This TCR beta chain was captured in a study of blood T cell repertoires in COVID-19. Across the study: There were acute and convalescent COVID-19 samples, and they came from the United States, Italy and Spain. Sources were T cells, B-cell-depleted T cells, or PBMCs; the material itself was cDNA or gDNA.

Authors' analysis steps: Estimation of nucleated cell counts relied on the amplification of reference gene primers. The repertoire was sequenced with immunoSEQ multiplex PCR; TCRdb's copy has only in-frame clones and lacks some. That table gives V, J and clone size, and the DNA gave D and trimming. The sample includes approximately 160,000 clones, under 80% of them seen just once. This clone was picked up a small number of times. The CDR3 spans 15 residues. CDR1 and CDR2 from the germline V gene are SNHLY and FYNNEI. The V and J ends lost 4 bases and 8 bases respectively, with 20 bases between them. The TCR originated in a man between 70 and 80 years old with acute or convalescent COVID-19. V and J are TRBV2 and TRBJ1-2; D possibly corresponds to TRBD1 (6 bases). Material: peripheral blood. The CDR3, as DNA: TGTGCCAGCAGTGCCGGGGGGCAGAGGGTGGTGGGCTACACCTTC. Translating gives CASSAGGQRVVGYTF.